Below, one T cell receptor (beta chain) is given with its context. The source of the sample is a study of blood T cell repertoires in COVID-19. At the level of the study: COVID-19 samples, acute and convalescent, were from the United States, Italy and Spain. T cells, B-cell-depleted T cells, or PBMCs supplied cDNA or gDNA.

Germline values: CDR1 SGHRS, CDR2 YFSETQ. V gave up 0 bases and J gave up 4 bases, with 10 bases separating them. The CDR3 has 15 residues. Per the study methods: Amplification with reference gene primers provided the estimates of nucleated cell counts. TCRdb's copy holds only in-frame clones and misses some; the assay was immunoSEQ multiplex PCR. The DNA gave D and trimming, while V, J and clone size come from that table. Found here are 200,000 to 300,000 clones, roughly 83% of them singletons; the top ten hold around 9.6%. Sequencing was performed on peripheral blood. This receptor was taken from an elderly woman with acute or convalescent COVID-19. This chain uses TRBV5-1 with TRBJ1-4; D is uncertain. The CDR3 is CASSLVRTVNEKLFF. CDR3 sequence (DNA): TGCGCCAGCAGCTTGGTTCGTACGGTTAATGAAAAACTGTTTTTT.